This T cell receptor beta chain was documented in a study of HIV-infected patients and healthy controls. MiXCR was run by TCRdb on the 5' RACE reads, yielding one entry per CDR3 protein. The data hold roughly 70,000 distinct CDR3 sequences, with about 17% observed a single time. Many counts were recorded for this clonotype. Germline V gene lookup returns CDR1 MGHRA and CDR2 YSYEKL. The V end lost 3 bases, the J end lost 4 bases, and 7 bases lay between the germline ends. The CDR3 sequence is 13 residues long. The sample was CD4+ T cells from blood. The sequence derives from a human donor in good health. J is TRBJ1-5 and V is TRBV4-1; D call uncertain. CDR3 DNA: TGCGCCAGCAGCCACGACCGTAATCAGCCCCAGCATTTT. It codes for CASSHDRNQPQHF.